The 31 T cell receptor beta chains listed next were all sequenced from one sample in a study of blood T cells in healthy people across ages. Using a J-beta primer mix together with a sample-barcoded 5' primer, a second PCR was run for roughly 7 to 12 cycles. TCRdb passed the 5' RACE reads through MiXCR, listing each CDR3 protein once. The data hold over a million distinct CDR3 sequences, with roughly 45% observed a single time. Sequenced input: blood. The origin of the receptors is a woman in her late teens or twenties in good health.

This clonotype was seen only a few times. The chain recombines TRBV4-1 with TRBJ2-1, with a tentative D call TRBD2 (7 bases). Germline CDR1 reads MGHRA; CDR2 reads YSYEKL. The CDR3 runs to 14 residues. Between the trimmed V and J ends, which lost 3 bases and 8 bases, there was a span of 14 bases. In nucleotides, the CDR3 is TGCGCCAGCAGCCATAGCGGAGGGGGGGATGAGCAGTTCTTC. This encodes CASSHSGGGDEQFF.

This clonotype was detected a few times. The chain uses TRBV6-5 and TRBJ2-5; D is unresolved. Looked up from germline, CDR1 is MNHEY and CDR2 is SVGAGI. The CDR3 has 15 residues. Trimming pared 0 bases from V and 0 bases from J, leaving 8 bases between. The CDR3 DNA reads TGTGCCAGCAGTTACTCGAGCCGGAACCAAGAGACCCAGTACTTC. Translating it yields CASSYSSRNQETQYF.

This chain links TRBV3-1 with TRBJ1-2; 12 bases align to TRBD1. The germline CDR1 and CDR2 sequences are LGHDT and YNNKEL (reference sequence). With V trimmed by 4 bases and J by 5 bases, 14 bases remained unmatched. The CDR3 contains 18 residues. CDR3 protein: CASSPPRGTGGAKYGYTF. The CDR3 DNA reads as TGTGCCAGCAGCCCCCCGAGGGGGACAGGGGGCGCCAAATATGGCTACACCTTC.

Note on this clonotype: At one boundary the junction diverges from the germline segment, which might be a read error. V and J are TRBV11-1 and TRBJ2-5; D is perhaps TRBD2 (6 bases). CDR1 is SGHAT and CDR2 is FQDESV in the germline V gene (reference sequence). CDR3 length: 16 residues. In nucleotides, the CDR3 is TGTACCAGCAGCTTGACGACTAGTGGGATACAAGAGACCCAGTACTTC. This encodes CTSSLTTSGIQETQYF. Based on the CDR3 plus reference TRBV11-1 and TRBJ2-5, the full variable domain is EAEVAQSPRYKITEKSQAVAFWCDPISGHATLYWYRQILGQGPELLVQFQDESVVDDSQLPKDRFSAERLKGVDSTLKIQPAELGDSAMYLCTSSLTTSGIQETQYFGPGTRLLVL.

The rearrangement links TRBV27 to TRBJ2-1, with 7 positions matching TRBD2. In germline, CDR1 is MNHEY, CDR2 SMNVEV (reference sequence). The CDR3 totals 17 residues. J was trimmed by 8 bases and V by 2 bases; bases with no gene match: 15. This chain's CDR3 is CASSLREGPYQADEQFF. CDR3 coding DNA: TGTGCCAGCAGTTTAAGGGAGGGACCCTACCAAGCGGATGAGCAGTTCTTC.

This clonotype was seen a handful of times. V and J are TRBV6-1 and TRBJ1-2; D is perhaps TRBD1 (6 bases). V dropped 4 bases and J dropped 8 bases, with 14 bases sitting between them. The CDR3 length is 13 residues. Germline CDR1 and CDR2: MNHNS and SASEGT. CDR3 in DNA: TGTGCCAGCAGTGCCCCAGGGGATGGGGGCTACACCTTC. It is translated as CASSAPGDGGYTF.

This clonotype has just a few counts. This rearrangement joins TRBV28 to TRBJ1-2; perhaps TRBD1 as D (5 bases). The CDR3 is 15 residues long. CDR1 and CDR2 from the germline V gene are MDHEN and SYDVKM. The V and J ends lost 2 bases and 5 bases respectively, with 15 bases between them. The CDR3 sequence: CASSLAVGASYGYTF. In DNA, the CDR3 is TGTGCCAGCAGTTTAGCGGTTGGGGCTTCATATGGCTACACCTTC.

The chain is built from TRBV5-5 and TRBJ2-2; a weak D match, TRBD1 (5 bases). CDR3 size: 15 residues. Trimming removed 5 bases from V and 4 bases from J, with 15 bases in between. The germline V gene encodes CDR1 SGHKS and CDR2 YYEKEE (reference sequence). The DNA for the CDR3 is TGTGCCAGCAGTTGTGGGGCCCCGGGCACCGGGGAGCTGTTTTTT. Encoded protein: CASSCGAPGTGELFF.

The CDR3 reads CASSSGGTGGTNEKLFF. The CDR3 nucleotides read TGCGCCAGCAGCTCTGGAGGGACAGGGGGAACTAATGAAAAACTGTTTTTT. The chain uses TRBV5-1 and TRBJ1-4; 11 bases match TRBD1. The ends lost 3 bases at V and 1 base at J; junction bases unmatched: 5. CDR1 is SGHRS and CDR2 is YFSETQ in the germline V gene. The CDR3 runs to 17 residues. The full variable domain, in which reference TRBV5-1 and TRBJ1-4 provide the parts outside the CDR3, is KAGVTQTPRYLIKTRGQQVTLSCSPISGHRSVSWYQQTPGQGLQFLFEYFSETQRNKGNFPGRFSGRQFSNSRSEMNVSTLELGDSALYLCASSSGGTGGTNEKLFFGSGTQLSVL.

The gene calls are TRBV20-1 and TRBJ2-7; D is possibly TRBD2 (5 bases). The CDR3 spans 13 residues. Per the germline V gene, CDR1 is DFQATT and CDR2 is SNEGSKA (reference sequence). Trimming cost V 3 bases and J 5 bases, with 14 bases left between them. Written as DNA, the CDR3 is TGCAGTGCTAGTGATAGCGCTGTAAACGAGCAGTACTTC. It is translated as CSASDSAVNEQYF.

This sequence joins TRBV12-3 or TRBV12-4 and TRBJ2-3; D is undetermined. Trimming shortened V by 1 base and J by 4 bases, and 12 bases separated the two germline ends. The CDR3 is 15 residues long. This chain's CDR3 is CASSLGISSADTQYF. The CDR3 coding sequence is TGTGCCAGCAGTTTAGGCATTTCGAGCGCAGATACGCAGTATTTT.

Of note for this clonotype: One junction end does not reproduce the germline sequence, and a read error may be involved. The chain recombines TRBV3-1 with TRBJ2-5; D gene unclear. CDR1 and CDR2 from the germline V gene are LGHDT and YNNKEL (reference sequence). The CDR3 has 14 residues. This CDR3 is CASIQEEFAKTQYF. As DNA, the CDR3 is TGTGCCAGCATCCAAGAAGAGTTTGCGAAGACCCAGTACTTC.

The V call is TRBV2, the J call TRBJ2-1; 7 nucleotides line up with TRBD1. Germline CDR1 and CDR2: SNHLY and FYNNEI. This CDR3 spans 18 amino acids. After removal of 3 bases from V and 5 bases from J, the junction contained 16 bases not matched to a gene. CDR3 amino acids: CASSDRGRGNLGDNEQFF. In nucleotides, the CDR3 is TGTGCCAGCAGTGATAGGGGGCGCGGAAATCTGGGGGACAATGAGCAGTTCTTC.

This chain links TRBV4-1 with TRBJ2-7; TRBD2 aligns across 7 bases. The CDR3 runs 15 residues. Trimming at V came to 8 bases and at J to 2 bases, leaving 12 bases not matched to a gene. The germline V gene encodes CDR1 MGHRA and CDR2 YSYEKL. The chain's CDR3 is CASGARTSGTYEQYF. CDR3 sequence (DNA): TGCGCCAGCGGCGCGAGGACGAGCGGGACCTACGAGCAGTACTTC.

This clonotype occurred a few times. The chain recombines TRBV7-2 with TRBJ2-7, with D perhaps matching TRBD2 (6 bases). Germline CDR1 and CDR2: SGHTA and FQGNSA. There are 14 residues in the CDR3. V shed 1 base and J shed 3 bases, with 10 bases lying between them. CDR3 protein: CASSLGVSGYEQYF. CDR3 in DNA: TGTGCCAGCAGCTTAGGAGTTAGCGGCTACGAGCAGTACTTC.

This chain joins TRBV10-3 and TRBJ2-7, with 7 bases fitting TRBD1. CDR1 ENHRY and CDR2 SYGVKD come from the germline V gene. This CDR3 has 17 residues. The trim removed 1 base at V and 7 bases at J, leaving 16 bases unmatched. The CDR3 DNA reads TGTGCCATCAGTGAGTTGGGTGGGGACAGTTTATTAAATGAGCAGTACTTC. Translation gives CAISELGGDSLLNEQYF.

The chain combines TRBV10-1 with TRBJ2-2; possibly TRBD1 for D (5 bases). This CDR3 spans 16 amino acids. CDR1 is WNHNN and CDR2 is SYGVQD in the germline V gene (reference sequence). V gave up 4 bases and J gave up 0 bases, with 12 bases separating them. DNA of the CDR3: TGCGCCAGCAGTGGGACAAAACTCGCGAACACCGGGGAGCTGTTTTTT. This codes for CASSGTKLANTGELFF.

This rearrangement joins TRBV11-2 to TRBJ1-6; 7 bases agree with TRBD1. This CDR3 has 14 residues. CDR1 and CDR2 (germline): SGHAT, FQNNGV. J was trimmed by 11 bases and V by 6 bases; bases with no gene match: 10. The CDR3 nucleotides read TGTGCCAGCAGGCAGACAGGGACGAGTCCACCCCTCCACTTT. Its protein product is CASRQTGTSPPLHF. The entire variable domain, with the rest obtained from reference TRBV11-2 and TRBJ1-6, is as follows: EAGVAQSPRYKIIEKRQSVAFWCNPISGHATLYWYQQILGQGPKLLIQFQNNGVVDDSQLPKDRFSAERLKGVDSTLKIQPAKLEDSAVYLCASRQTGTSPPLHFGNGTRLTVT.

V is TRBV2 and J is TRBJ2-1, with no clear D. Per the germline V gene, CDR1 is SNHLY and CDR2 is FYNNEI. The CDR3 sequence is 15 residues long. Trimming removed 3 bases from V and 0 bases from J, with 9 bases in between. DNA for the CDR3: TGTGCCAGCAGTGATTTGGATATCTCCTACAATGAGCAGTTCTTC. Translating it yields CASSDLDISYNEQFF.

Comment on this clonotype: A read error may produce the germline difference seen at one junction end. This chain uses TRBV10-3 with TRBJ2-2; 8 bases are shared with TRBD1. The CDR3 is 18 amino acids. Germline CDR1 reads ENHRY; CDR2 reads SYGVKD. CDR3 in amino acids: CVISESEGQGSHTGELFF. The DNA of the CDR3 is TGTGTCATCAGTGAGTCGGAAGGACAGGGTTCGCACACCGGGGAGCTGTTTTTT.

This clonotype was counted only a few times. The V call is TRBV3-1, the J call TRBJ2-3; 8 nucleotides line up with TRBD2. CDR1 is LGHDT and CDR2 is YNNKEL in the germline V gene (reference sequence). There are 15 residues in the CDR3. J was trimmed by 4 bases and V by 3 bases; bases with no gene match: 6. The CDR3 sequence is CASSHYSGNPDTQYF. CDR3 nucleotide sequence: TGTGCCAGCAGCCACTATAGCGGGAACCCAGATACGCAGTATTTT.

This clonotype appeared a single time. The V and J genes are TRBV5-1 and TRBJ1-5, with a possible D match to TRBD1 (5 bases). This CDR3 region has 15 residues. Germline values: CDR1 SGHRS, CDR2 YFSETQ. The ends were cut back, 4 bases at V and 0 bases at J, with 11 bases in the middle. The CDR3 nucleotides are TGCGCCAGCAGCCCGACAGCTTATAGCAATCAGCCCCAGCATTTT. It specifies CASSPTAYSNQPQHF.

This clonotype has a handful of counts. This sequence joins TRBV6-5 and TRBJ1-5; TRBD1 matches 10 bases. The V segment lost 6 bases and the J segment 6 bases; nucleotides outside the gene matches: 8. There are 15 residues in the CDR3. The germline V gene encodes CDR1 MNHEY and CDR2 SVGAGI. In DNA, the CDR3 is TGTGCCAGCAGCCTGACAGGGGGCGGGAGTCAGCCCCAGCATTTT. Translating gives CASSLTGGGSQPQHF.

The J gene is TRBJ2-1, the V gene TRBV2; D gene ambiguous. Germline CDR1 is SNHLY and CDR2 is FYNNEI. Trimming cost V 3 bases and J 7 bases, with 13 bases left between them. The CDR3 consists of 14 residues. CDR3 in amino acids: CASSDHEGANEQFF. The CDR3 DNA reads TGTGCCAGCAGTGACCACGAAGGTGCAAATGAGCAGTTCTTC.

This clonotype has just a few counts. The chain has TRBV20-1 and TRBJ1-2; no clear D. Looked up from germline, CDR1 is DFQATT and CDR2 is SNEGSKA (reference sequence). The CDR3 sequence is 14 residues long. The CDR3: CSGKGGGVSYGYTF. As DNA, the CDR3 is TGCAGCGGAAAAGGTGGCGGGGTTAGCTATGGCTACACCTTC.

This chain uses TRBV16 with TRBJ2-3; D unresolved. Germline CDR1 and CDR2: KGHSY and FQNENV. Trimming left V 6 bases short and J 1 base short, with 14 bases between. There are 15 residues in the CDR3. CDR3 protein: CASSHKQFGTDTQYF. Here the CDR3 DNA reads TGTGCCAGCAGTCATAAGCAGTTCGGCACAGATACGCAGTATTTT.

This clonotype was seen more than once but under ten times. The CDR3 reads CSAWGQGIHNEQFF. The CDR3 DNA reads TGCAGTGCCTGGGGACAGGGGATCCACAATGAGCAGTTCTTC. The chain carries TRBV20-1 and TRBJ2-1, with 10 bases that match TRBD1. The CDR3 length is 14 residues. The germline gives CDR1 DFQATT, CDR2 SNEGSKA (reference sequence). V shed 6 bases, J shed 5 bases, and the junction held 7 bases outside the gene matches.

The chain is built from TRBV27 and TRBJ2-1; D tentatively fits TRBD1 or TRBD2 (7 bases each). Germline V gene data show CDR1 as MNHEY and CDR2 as SMNVEV (reference sequence). This CDR3 has 15 residues. Deletions cut 5 bases from V and 7 bases from J, with 18 bases between. CDR3 coding DNA: TGTGCCAGCAGTCGGACTAGGACAGGAACAAATGAGCAGTTCTTC. This codes for CASSRTRTGTNEQFF.

The V gene is TRBV5-6, the J gene TRBJ2-3; possibly TRBD1 for D (5 bases). Trimming took off 6 bases at V and 2 bases at J, with 13 bases between the two ends. This CDR3 has 14 amino acids. Germline V CDR1 and CDR2: SGHDT, YYEEEE. The DNA of the CDR3 is TGTGCCAGCAACATCGACAGTCCCACAGATACGCAGTATTTT. Protein product: CASNIDSPTDTQYF.

The J gene is TRBJ2-1, the V gene TRBV29-1; 12 bases align to TRBD1. With V trimmed by 5 bases and J by 7 bases, 6 bases remained unmatched. CDR1 and CDR2 (germline): SQVTM, ANQGSEA. The CDR3 spans 14 residues. CDR3 nucleotides: TGCAGCGTTCGGGACAGGGGGCGCATTAATGAGCAGTTCTTC. This encodes CSVRDRGRINEQFF.

This chain joins TRBV2 and TRBJ2-1; D might be TRBD2 (6 bases). The CDR3 is 16 residues long. The ends were cut back, 3 bases at V and 5 bases at J, with 17 bases in the middle. Germline assignment: CDR1 SNHLY and CDR2 FYNNEI. The CDR3 nucleotides are TGTGCCAGCAGTGAGGATAGGACTATTCTAGACAATGAGCAGTTCTTC. This gives the protein CASSEDRTILDNEQFF.